The next 21 T cell receptor beta chains were all read from a single sample in a study of blood T cells in healthy people across ages. It was with a sample-barcoded 5' primer and a J-beta primer mix that a second PCR of about 6 to 12 cycles was run. TCRdb used MiXCR to reprocess the 5' RACE reads, holding one entry per CDR3 protein. The sample contains about 650,000 distinct CDR3 sequences, more than 45% of which appear only once. Sequenced: blood. Receptors were obtained from a woman over 75 in good health.

The rearrangement joins TRBV20-1 to TRBJ1-2; the D is unclear. Germline-derived CDR1 and CDR2 are DFQATT and SNEGSKA (reference sequence). V lost 6 bases and J 8 bases, leaving 19 bases between the germline ends. The CDR3 totals 13 residues. The CDR3: CSADRGFREGYTF. The CDR3 nucleotides read TGCAGTGCCGACCGAGGGTTCCGGGAGGGCTACACCTTC.

Comments on this clonotype: The germline gene is not matched at one end of the junction; a read error may be the cause. This chain joins TRBV20-1 and TRBJ2-3; 11 bases match TRBD2. Per germline, CDR1 DFQATT and CDR2 SNEGSKA (reference sequence). The CDR3 totals 16 residues. Written as DNA, the CDR3 is TGCAGTGCTAGAGCCTCTAGCGGGAGGCTCACATATACGCAGTATTTT. Its protein is CSARASSGRLTYTQYF.

On this clonotype: A read error may be the cause here, since a much bigger clone is one base away. This chain connects TRBV12-3 or TRBV12-4 to TRBJ1-4, with D tentatively TRBD1 (6 bases). The CDR3 totals 13 residues. CDR3 in DNA: TGTGCCACCAGGCGGGGGGCTAAGGAAAAACTGTTTTTT. Its protein is CATRRGAKEKLFF.

In this sample, this clonotype turned up a few times. The chain recombines TRBV28 with TRBJ1-4; D ambiguous. V shed 7 bases and J shed 0 bases, with 12 bases lying between them. The CDR3 covers 15 residues. Germline V gene data show CDR1 as MDHEN and CDR2 as SYDVKM. The CDR3 DNA reads as TGTGCCAGCACCTTAGGCTGGCCAACTAATGAAAAACTGTTTTTT. Its translation is CASTLGWPTNEKLFF.

This clonotype was seen more than once but under ten times. The CDR3 loop reads CSARRRGLTDTQYF. The DNA of the CDR3 is TGCAGTGCTAGGAGGCGGGGGCTCACAGATACGCAGTATTTT. The chain has TRBV20-1 and TRBJ2-3; possible D gene TRBD2, 7 bases. V dropped 3 bases and J dropped 2 bases, with 12 bases sitting between them. This CDR3 is built from 14 residues. The germline V gene encodes CDR1 DFQATT and CDR2 SNEGSKA (reference sequence).

This clonotype was recorded once. This chain uses TRBV4-3 with TRBJ1-1; D uncertain. The CDR3 runs 17 residues. Germline values: CDR1 LGHNA, CDR2 YSLEER. V lost 0 bases to trimming and J lost 4 bases, with 18 bases between them. The CDR3 loop is CASSQDALSGSGTEAFF. The CDR3 nucleotides read TGCGCCAGCAGCCAAGATGCCCTATCGGGGTCGGGCACTGAAGCTTTCTTT.

This clonotype was counted once. V gene TRBV6-5 combines with J gene TRBJ1-4; a weak D match, TRBD1 (5 bases). CDR1 and CDR2 (germline): MNHEY, SVGAGI. The V and J ends lost 3 bases and 15 bases respectively, with 20 bases between them. The length of the CDR3 is 14 residues. Here the CDR3 reads CASSYSGANEELFF. CDR3 DNA: TGTGCCAGCAGTTATTCCGGGGCTAATGAAGAATTGTTTTTT.

The table lists this clonotype with many counts. The chain recombines TRBV9 with TRBJ2-2; no firm D call. The CDR3 loop spans 14 amino acids. Germline V gene sequence: CDR1 SGDLS, CDR2 YYNGEE. V shed 0 bases and J shed 4 bases, with 7 bases lying between them. This chain's CDR3 is CASSVDLSTGELFF. DNA of the CDR3: TGTGCCAGCAGCGTAGATCTTAGCACCGGGGAGCTGTTTTTT.

The chain uses TRBV11-1 and TRBJ2-3, with TRBD2 identical over 8 bases. Germline V gene lookup returns CDR1 SGHAT and CDR2 FQDESV (reference sequence). The CDR3 sequence is 14 residues long. Germline trimming cut 7 bases from V and 3 bases from J; bases unmatched to any gene: 6. The CDR3 coding sequence is TGTGCCAGCACCCGAGCGGGGGAGACAGATACGCAGTATTTT. It specifies CASTRAGETDTQYF.

A note on this clonotype: A read error may account for a junction end that differs from germline. This chain joins TRBV5-1 and TRBJ2-3, with 7 bases aligning to TRBD2. Germline CDR1 is SGHRS and CDR2 is YFSETQ. This CDR3 spans 16 amino acids. The DNA for the CDR3 is TGCGCCAGCAGCTTGGTGTCTAGCGGTAACACAGATGCGCAGTATTTT. Protein product: CASSLVSSGNTDAQYF.

This clonotype was seen repeatedly, ten times or more. The chain links TRBV14 to TRBJ2-1; D may match TRBD1 or TRBD2 (5 bases each). This CDR3 has 18 amino acids. Germline assignment: CDR1 SGHDN and CDR2 FVKESK. Between the trimmed V and J ends, which lost 0 bases and 3 bases, there was a span of 18 bases. CDR3 nucleotides: TGTGCCAGCAGCCAAGATTTAGGGACCGCCTACGTCTACAATGAGCAGTTCTTC. As protein: CASSQDLGTAYVYNEQFF.

This chain joins TRBV10-3 and TRBJ1-5; 7 bases map to TRBD1. V lost 0 bases to trimming and J lost 3 bases; unmatched junction nucleotides: 5. CDR1 and CDR2 from the germline V gene are ENHRY and SYGVKD. This CDR3 is 16 amino acids long. The CDR3 DNA follows: TGTGCCATCAGTGAGTCTGGGACAGCTTACAATCAGCCCCAGCATTTT. Protein product: CAISESGTAYNQPQHF.

At least ten counts were recorded for this clonotype. The DNA for the CDR3 is TGCAGTGCTAGAGATGCGTTCAGGGGGCAGTCCAAAAACATTCAGTACTTC. This translates into CSARDAFRGQSKNIQYF. The chain links TRBV20-1 to TRBJ2-4; 8 nucleotides agree with TRBD1. The junction had 9 bases not matched to a gene; V was cut back by 0 bases and J by 2 bases. In germline, CDR1 is DFQATT, CDR2 SNEGSKA (reference sequence). The CDR3 runs 17 residues.

The chain has TRBV6-1 and TRBJ2-1; 10 bases match TRBD1. The J call may be incorrect, as the DNA end agrees better with TRBJ2-7. Germline V lookup: CDR1 MNHNS, CDR2 SASEGT. CDR3 length: 17 residues. CDR3 residues: CASSTRLGQGTYNEQYF. The CDR3 bases are TGTGCCAGCAGTACCCGGTTGGGACAGGGGACCTACAATGAGCAGTACTTC.

The chain links TRBV7-9 to TRBJ2-1; possibly TRBD1 or TRBD2 for D (5 bases each). Germline CDR1 is SEHNR and CDR2 is FQNEAQ (reference sequence). This CDR3 comprises 16 residues. Trimming took off 2 bases at V and 0 bases at J, with 11 bases between the two ends. For the CDR3, the DNA is TGTGCCAGCAGCTTAACCCCAGGGAGCTCCTACAATGAGCAGTTCTTC. It encodes CASSLTPGSSYNEQFF.

As regards this clonotype: A read error may produce the germline difference seen at one junction end. This chain connects TRBV5-1 to TRBJ2-7, with D maybe TRBD1 (6 bases). The J call is uncertain, as TRBJ2-5 better fits the DNA end. This CDR3 has 16 residues. CDR1 and CDR2 from the germline V gene are SGHRS and YFSETQ. The CDR3 DNA reads as TGCGCTAGCAGCTTTACTGGAGGACAGCGCGGAGAGACCCAGTACTTC. Amino acid sequence: CASSFTGGQRGETQYF.

The table lists this clonotype with a few counts. The chain uses TRBV18 and TRBJ2-4, with D possibly TRBD2 on 6 matching bases. The ends were cut back, 0 bases at V and 7 bases at J, with 13 bases in the middle. This CDR3 comprises 15 residues. CDR1 KGHSH and CDR2 LQKENI come from the germline V gene. The CDR3 protein is CASSPPPGGPNIQYF. As DNA, the CDR3 is TGTGCCAGCTCACCACCACCTGGAGGGCCGAACATTCAGTACTTC.

This clonotype was seen only a few times. CDR3 DNA sequence: TGTGCCAGCAGCTTAAGGGCGGACCCTAGCACAGATACGCAGTATTTT. Translation: CASSLRADPSTDTQYF. The V gene is TRBV7-2, the J gene TRBJ2-3; D is unresolved. Germline V gives CDR1 SGHTA, CDR2 FQGNSA. The V end lost 2 bases, the J end lost 0 bases, and 12 bases lay between the germline ends. CDR3 length equals 16 residues.

The sample holds one count of this clonotype. This chain links TRBV10-2 with TRBJ2-7; 9 positions match TRBD1. V was clipped by 2 bases and J by 6 bases; unmatched bases: 2. This CDR3 is 13 amino acids long. CDR1 is WSHSY and CDR2 is SAAADI in the germline V gene. In DNA form, the CDR3 reads TGCGCCAGCAGTGAGGGGACAGGGACCGAGCAGTACTTC. It specifies CASSEGTGTEQYF.

This clonotype appeared a single time. The V gene is TRBV7-9, the J gene TRBJ2-1; TRBD1 agrees at 7 bases. V trimming: 5 bases; J trimming: 0 bases; junction bases outside the gene matches: 4. CDR3 size: 15 residues. Per the germline V gene, CDR1 is SEHNR and CDR2 is FQNEAQ (reference sequence). The CDR3: CASSTTGNSYNEQFF. CDR3 bases: TGTGCCAGCAGCACGACAGGGAACTCCTACAATGAGCAGTTCTTC.

This clonotype was counted between two and nine times. The chain uses TRBV6-5 and TRBJ2-3; 12 bases fit TRBD1. The V gene end was trimmed by 2 bases and the J gene end by 7 bases; junction bases not matched to a gene: 4. The CDR3 loop spans 15 amino acids. CDR1 is MNHEY and CDR2 is SVGAGI in the germline V gene. The CDR3 loop is CASSYGTGGANTQYF. Here the CDR3 DNA reads TGTGCCAGCAGTTACGGGACAGGGGGCGCGAATACGCAGTATTTT.